This T cell receptor (beta chain) was sequenced for a study of T cell responses to AZD1222 COVID-19 vaccine. The analysis combined second doses at about 4 or about 12 weeks. V shed 1 base and J shed 2 bases, with 12 bases lying between them. The CDR3 is made up of 15 amino acids. CDR1 and CDR2 (germline): MNHEY, SMNVEV (reference sequence). Note on this clone: Its specificity is not known.

Findings and caveats of the study: CD4 TCRs covered the whole spike, strongest at regions 160-218 and 743-854. Females outnumbered males among donors, who were mostly white British; clonal diversity was possibly underestimated.

Libraries were prepared by immunoSEQ multiplex PCR; TCRdb keeps only in-frame clonotypes and omits some of them. Of approximately 210,000 clones in the sample, about nine tenths were seen once. This clonotype was sampled from an adult who received the AZD1222 COVID-19 vaccine. Sequencing was performed on peripheral blood, taken 28 days after the second AZD1222 dose. The chain is built from TRBV27 and TRBJ2-7; a possible D gene is TRBD2 (5 bases). CDR3 DNA sequence: TGTGCCAGCAGTTTATTCGTCGGGGTTACCTACGAGCAGTACTTC. As protein: CASSLFVGVTYEQYF.